This is a list of T cell receptor beta chains from one sample in a study of T cells in Graves' hyperthyroidism and ophthalmopathy. TCRdb called the multiplex PCR reads again in MiXCR, with one record for every CDR3 protein. The sample carries hundreds of thousands of distinct CDR3 sequences, approximately 18% recorded once. The sample comprised blood. The receptors were sampled from a man between 50 and 59 years old with Graves' ophthalmopathy. Each CDR3 is given with its conserved first and last residue. A D gene is named only where the DNA matches it firmly. Clone size, where shown, is once, few, many, or a class for clones that have expanded.

j_call d_call v_call clone_size cdr3_length cdr3_aa cdr3_nt
TRBJ2-1 NA TRBV16 NA 13 CASSQARGNEQFF TGTGCCAGCAGCCAGGCCAGGGGCAATGAGCAGTTCTTC
TRBJ1-1 NA TRBV20-1 few 14 CSASPTGGNTEAFF TGCAGTGCTTCACCGACGGGGGGAAACACTGAAGCTTTCTTT
TRBJ2-5 TRBD2 TRBV18 NA 14 CASSPPGLKETQYF TGTGCCAGCTCACCACCGGGACTAAAAGAGACCCAGTACTTC
TRBJ2-3 NA TRBV27 NA 14 CASTKLGSADTQYF TGTGCCAGCACCAAACTAGGTTCCGCAGATACGCAGTATTTT
TRBJ2-3 NA TRBV7-6 NA 15 CASSLSGIGPDTQYF TGTGCCAGCAGCCTTAGCGGAATAGGGCCCGATACGCAGTATTTT
TRBJ2-3 NA TRBV5-1 NA 16 CASSYSGDPSTDTQYF TGCGCCAGCAGCTATTCAGGGGATCCTAGCACAGATACGCAGTATTTT
TRBJ2-1 TRBD1 TRBV7-9 many 11 CAGQVGNEQFF TGTGCCGGACAGGTGGGAAATGAGCAGTTCTTC
TRBJ2-1 TRBD1 TRBV6-1 NA 16 CASTLKPGQSYNEQFF TGTGCCAGCACCCTTAAACCGGGACAGTCTTACAATGAGCAGTTCTTC
TRBJ1-2 NA TRBV6-5 few 14 CASSYETHTGGYTF TGTGCCAGCAGTTACGAGACTCATACGGGAGGCTACACCTTC
TRBJ2-1 NA TRBV6-1 few 11 CASSDLAVQFF TGTGCCAGCAGTGACTTAGCGGTTCAGTTCTTC
TRBJ2-3 TRBD1 TRBV30 few 15 CAWSDPRGNSDTQYF TGTGCCTGGAGCGACCCCAGGGGGAACTCCGATACGCAGTATTTT
TRBJ1-3 TRBD1 TRBV11-2 NA 17 CASSPRTGLSSGNTIYF TGTGCCAGCAGCCCCCGGACAGGACTTAGCTCTGGAAACACCATATATTTT
TRBJ2-5 TRBD1 TRBV28 NA 12 CASRDSWQTQYF TGTGCCAGCCGGGACAGTTGGCAGACCCAGTACTTC
TRBJ1-4 NA TRBV28 many 17 CASSLSPGGNSDEKLFF TGTGCCAGCAGTTTATCCCCCGGGGGCAACTCAGATGAAAAACTGTTTTTT
TRBJ2-7 NA TRBV5-1 NA 14 CASSGGPAVYEQYF TGCGCCAGCAGCGGGGGACCAGCTGTCTACGAGCAGTACTTC
TRBJ2-6 TRBD1 TRBV6-1 NA 18 CASSAGQGASWGANVLTF TGTGCCAGCAGTGCGGGACAGGGGGCGTCGTGGGGGGCCAACGTCCTGACTTTC
TRBJ2-1 NA TRBV11-3 many 13 CASSPQATNEQFF TGTGCCAGCAGCCCTCAGGCAACCAATGAGCAGTTCTTC
TRBJ1-2 TRBD1 TRBV10-3 few 14 CAIREGGQAHGYTF TGTGCCATCAGAGAAGGGGGACAGGCGCATGGCTACACCTTC
TRBJ2-1 TRBD2 TRBV20-1 NA 15 CSARVGGGPYNEQFF TGCAGTGCTAGAGTGGGCGGGGGGCCTTACAATGAGCAGTTCTTC
TRBJ2-7 NA TRBV7-9 NA 14 CASSSGLIEYEQYF TGTGCCAGCAGCTCGGGACTTATTGAGTACGAGCAGTACTTC
TRBJ1-6 NA TRBV9 few 14 CASSVTDDNSPLHF TGTGCCAGCAGCGTAACAGACGATAATTCACCCCTCCACTTT
TRBJ1-5 NA TRBV20-1 many 13 CSASPAGNQPQHF TGCAGTGCTTCGCCCGCGGGCAATCAGCCCCAGCATTTT
TRBJ2-3 NA TRBV20-1 many 16 CSASLERAEWADTQYF TGCAGTGCTAGTCTTGAAAGGGCGGAATGGGCAGATACGCAGTATTTT
TRBJ2-4 NA TRBV2 many 12 CASSEPRNIQYF TGTGCCAGCAGTGAACCAAGAAACATTCAGTACTTC
TRBJ2-1 NA TRBV4-2 few 18 CASSQDLPAGYSYNEQFF TGTGCCAGCAGCCAAGATCTCCCAGCGGGTTACTCCTACAATGAGCAGTTCTTC
TRBJ1-1 NA TRBV20-1 few 15 CSARDITPGDTEAFF TGCAGTGCTAGAGATATCACGCCGGGGGACACTGAAGCTTTCTTT
TRBJ2-2 NA TRBV12-3/TRBV12-4 many 14 CASSSGQSTGELFF TGTGCCAGCAGTTCAGGTCAGAGCACCGGGGAGCTGTTTTTT
TRBJ2-3 TRBD2 TRBV20-1 many 12 CSGDSGTDTQYF TGCAGTGGGGATAGCGGGACTGATACGCAGTATTTT
TRBJ2-7 TRBD1 TRBV19 NA 14 CASRPDRGRYEQYF TGTGCCAGTAGGCCGGACAGGGGCCGCTACGAGCAGTACTTC
TRBJ2-7 TRBD2 TRBV6-5 NA 15 CASSYVGGRGWEQYF TGTGCCAGCAGTTACGTCGGCGGGAGGGGGTGGGAGCAGTACTTC
TRBJ1-2 NA TRBV12-3/TRBV12-4 many 15 CASSLVRAELGSYTF TGTGCCAGCAGTTTAGTCAGGGCTGAGCTTGGGAGCTACACCTTC
TRBJ1-6 TRBD1 TRBV6-2/TRBV6-3 few 13 CASSRTGDSPLHF TGTGCCAGCAGTAGGACAGGGGATTCACCCCTCCACTTT
TRBJ2-2 TRBD2 TRBV4-2 NA 17 CASSLGTSGTNTGELFF TGTGCCAGCAGCCTCGGGACTAGCGGGACAAACACCGGGGAGCTGTTTTTT
TRBJ2-3 NA TRBV24-1 NA 13 CATSESSTDTQYF TGTGCCACCAGTGAGAGCAGTACAGATACGCAGTATTTT
TRBJ2-1 TRBD2 TRBV27 NA 16 CASSLKLAGGRNEQFF TGTGCCAGCAGTTTAAAGTTAGCGGGAGGTAGGAATGAGCAGTTCTTC
TRBJ1-1 NA TRBV28 many 15 CASSSTGTVNTEAFF TGTGCCAGCAGTTCTACCGGGACGGTGAACACTGAAGCTTTCTTT
TRBJ2-5 NA TRBV20-1 many 11 CSAMIGETQYF TGCAGTGCCATGATAGGAGAGACCCAGTACTTC
TRBJ1-1 NA TRBV20-1 many 12 CRVGPLNTEAFF TGCAGAGTCGGCCCGTTGAACACTGAAGCTTTCTTT
TRBJ2-1 NA TRBV7-9 many 13 CASSFGGHNEQFF TGTGCCAGCAGCTTTGGTGGGCACAATGAGCAGTTCTTC
TRBJ2-1 NA TRBV7-8 many 14 CASSLPGGLTEQFF TGTGCCAGCAGTCTCCCGGGTGGGCTTACTGAGCAGTTCTTC
TRBJ1-1 NA TRBV30 many 12 CAWSERKTEAFF TGTGCCTGGAGCGAACGAAAAACTGAAGCTTTCTTT
TRBJ2-3 TRBD2 TRBV5-1 many 14 CASRIAGATDTQYF TGCGCCAGCAGGATAGCGGGGGCCACAGATACGCAGTATTTT
TRBJ2-7 TRBD2 TRBV6-1 NA 14 CASSFSGREKEQYF TGTGCCAGCAGTTTTAGCGGGAGGGAAAAGGAGCAGTACTTC
TRBJ2-5 TRBD2 TRBV28 many 15 CASSSLTSGRETQYF TGTGCCAGCAGCTCCCTTACTAGCGGGAGAGAGACCCAGTACTTC
TRBJ1-1 NA TRBV11-2 many 15 CASSLEIGAFAEAFF TGTGCCAGCAGCTTAGAAATAGGGGCGTTTGCTGAAGCTTTCTTT
TRBJ2-1 NA TRBV28 many 14 CASSYRFTYNEQFF TGTGCCAGCAGTTACAGATTCACCTACAATGAGCAGTTCTTC
TRBJ2-3 TRBD1 TRBV20-1 many 14 CSASRQGGADTQYF TGCAGTGCTTCAAGACAGGGGGGAGCAGATACGCAGTATTTT